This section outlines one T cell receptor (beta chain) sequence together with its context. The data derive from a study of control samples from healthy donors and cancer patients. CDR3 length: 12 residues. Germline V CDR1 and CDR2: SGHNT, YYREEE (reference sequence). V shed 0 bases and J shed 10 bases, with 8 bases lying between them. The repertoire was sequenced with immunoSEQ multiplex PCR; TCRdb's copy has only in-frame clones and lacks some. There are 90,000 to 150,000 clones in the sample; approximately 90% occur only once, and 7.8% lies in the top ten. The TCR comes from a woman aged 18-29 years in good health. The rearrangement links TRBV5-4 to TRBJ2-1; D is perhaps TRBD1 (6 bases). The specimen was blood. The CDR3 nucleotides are TGTGCCAGCAGCTTGGGGGGGCTCGAGCAGTTCTTC. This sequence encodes CASSLGGLEQFF.